What follows is one TCR beta chain and its context. Study processing details: The assay estimated nucleated cells by amplifying reference gene primers. Only in-frame clones appear in the TCRdb table, and some are missing; sequencing was by immunoSEQ multiplex PCR. V, J and clone size are those of that table, while D and trimming were read from the DNA. Of around 200,000 clones detected, around four fifths appear once; the ten largest clones hold approximately 2.9%. The sample comes from a study of blood T cell repertoires in COVID-19. Across the whole study: The United States, Italy and Spain supplied acute and convalescent COVID-19 samples. PBMCs, B-cell-depleted T cells, or T cells were the source of the cDNA or gDNA that made up the material.

V was cut by 4 bases and J by 0 bases, with 13 bases left in between. CDR1 and CDR2 from the germline V gene are SGHNT and YYREEE (reference sequence). The CDR3 length is 15 residues. The chain employs TRBV5-4 and TRBJ1-1, with D tentatively TRBD1 (6 bases). This TCR was recovered from a man aged 50 or older with active or convalescent COVID-19. The sequencing input was peripheral blood. The CDR3 region has the DNA TGTGCCAGCAGCGCCTTACAGGGATTGAACACTGAAGCTTTCTTT. Residues: CASSALQGLNTEAFF. Combining the CDR3 with reference TRBV5-4 and TRBJ1-1 gives the whole variable domain ETGVTQSPTHLIKTRGQQVTLRCSSQSGHNTVSWYQQALGQGPQFIFQYYREEENGRGNFPPRFSGLQFPNYSSELNVNALELDDSALYLCASSALQGLNTEAFFGQGTRLTVV.